The 23 T cell receptor beta chains given below trace back to one sample, sequenced in a study of Ad26.COV2.S vaccination and SARS-CoV-2 variants (dated by TCRdb to about 2021). Library preparation used the immunoSEQ multiplex PCR assay. The clones in this table, taken by TCRdb from immuneACCESS, are in-frame only. Not every clone is retained; where verified, under half of the shortfall comes from an unresolved V gene, and the cause of the rest is unknown. This sample is represented by 330,000 or so clones; about 90% of them were singletons. The ten largest clones represent 5.5% of the sample. What the treatment or condition label conveys for this sample: around 19 received Ad26.COV2.S at low or high dose, single or two shots; roughly five received placebo; per-sample allocation not given. Repertoires of vaccine and placebo recipients were sequenced from samples taken on day 63 after the first injection.

The specimen comprised peripheral blood, sampled in a trial of Ad26.COV2.S vaccine versus placebo. The receptors were gathered from a person aged 18-65 years who received the Ad26.COV2.S COVID-19 vaccine or a placebo.

The V gene is TRBV19, the J gene TRBJ1-6; 7 bases are a match to TRBD1. J was trimmed by 7 bases and V by 5 bases; bases with no gene match: 8. This CDR3 comprises 15 residues. Germline-derived CDR1 and CDR2 are LNHDA and SQIVND (reference sequence). CDR3 sequence reads: CASSPGTVINSPLHF. CDR3 nucleotides: TGTGCCAGTAGTCCGGGGACAGTTATCAATTCACCCCTCCACTTT.

The V gene is TRBV7-3, the J gene TRBJ1-5; 7 nucleotides match TRBD1. CDR3 length: 15 amino acids. The junction had 7 bases not matched to a gene; V was cut back by 4 bases and J by 4 bases. The germline V gene encodes CDR1 SGHTA and CDR2 FQGTGA. The CDR3 spells CASSSGTENNQPQHF. CDR3 coding DNA: TGTGCCAGCAGCTCAGGGACAGAAAATAATCAGCCCCAGCATTTT.

The chain recombines TRBV6-5 with TRBJ2-7; D may be TRBD1 (5 bases). Between the trimmed V and J ends, which lost 7 bases and 1 base, there was a span of 11 bases. The CDR3 covers 13 residues. Germline V CDR1 and CDR2: MNHEY, SVGAGI. CDR3 residues: CASTLGASYEQYF. For the CDR3, the DNA is TGTGCCAGCACTCTAGGGGCTTCCTACGAGCAGTACTTC.

V gene TRBV7-6 combines with J gene TRBJ2-7; D uncertain. This CDR3 is built from 15 residues. V dropped 0 bases and J dropped 2 bases, with 11 bases sitting between them. Germline V lookup: CDR1 SGHVS, CDR2 FNYEAQ. DNA of the CDR3: TGTGCCAGCAGCTTAGCAGGGCGAAATCCCTACGAGCAGTACTTC. It is translated as CASSLAGRNPYEQYF. The variable domain in full, completed from reference TRBV7-6 and TRBJ2-7, reads GAGVSQSPRYKVTKRGQDVALRCDPISGHVSLYWYRQALGQGPEFLTYFNYEAQQDKSGLPNDRFSAERPEGSISTLTIQRTEQRDSAMYRCASSLAGRNPYEQYFGPGTRLTVT.

This chain joins TRBV4-3 and TRBJ1-1, with a possible D match to TRBD1 (6 bases). CDR1 is LGHNA, CDR2 YSLEER, per germline. The V end lost 0 bases, the J end lost 0 bases, and 11 bases lay between the germline ends. There are 16 residues in the CDR3. CDR3 DNA: TGCGCCAGCAGCCAAGATTCAGGGGTTTTGAACACTGAAGCTTTCTTT. This sequence encodes CASSQDSGVLNTEAFF.

This rearrangement joins TRBV28 to TRBJ1-1, with 7 bases identical to TRBD1. Germline assignment: CDR1 MDHEN and CDR2 SYDVKM. V was clipped by 4 bases and J by 4 bases; unmatched bases: 12. The CDR3 is 16 amino acids. CDR3: CASSSGTTGVGTEAFF. The CDR3 DNA sequence: TGTGCCAGCAGTTCGGGGACCACAGGGGTCGGCACTGAAGCTTTCTTT.

V usage is TRBV2 and J usage is TRBJ2-2; tentative D call: TRBD1 (5 bases). Germline CDR1 and CDR2: SNHLY and FYNNEI. The V gene lost 4 bases and the J gene lost 2 bases, with 8 bases spanning the gap. There are 14 residues in the CDR3. CDR3 region: CASSGQSNTGELFF. The CDR3 DNA follows: TGTGCCAGCAGTGGACAGTCCAACACCGGGGAGCTGTTTTTT.

The V and J genes are TRBV6-2 or TRBV6-3 and TRBJ1-2; no definite D call. The CDR3 length is 18 residues. CDR1 is MNHEY and CDR2 is SVGEGT in the germline V gene. The V end lost 5 bases, the J end lost 3 bases, and 25 bases lay between the germline ends. CDR3 nucleotide sequence: TGTGCCAGCAGTAGAGGAGTCATTGGCATCCTCGGGTACTATGGCTACACCTTC. Amino acids: CASSRGVIGILGYYGYTF.

V gene TRBV10-3 combines with J gene TRBJ2-7; 7 positions agree with TRBD2. CDR3 size: 14 residues. V was pared by 2 bases and J by 2 bases, with 3 bases of the junction left unmatched. Germline V gives CDR1 ENHRY, CDR2 SYGVKD. The CDR3 bases are TGTGCCATCAGTGAGGGGAGGGACCCCTACGAGCAGTACGTC. Its translation: CAISEGRDPYEQYV.

This chain joins TRBV7-6 and TRBJ2-7; the match to TRBD1 covers 12 bases. This CDR3 comprises 16 residues. J lost 7 bases, V lost 5 bases, and 12 bases had no gene match. From germline, CDR1 is SGHVS and CDR2 FNYEAQ. In DNA form, the CDR3 reads TGTGCCAGCAGCCTCGGGACAGGGGGCCGCTTAAGAGAGCAGTACTTC. As protein: CASSLGTGGRLREQYF.

V and J are TRBV19 and TRBJ1-5, with D hard to call. V was shortened by 8 bases and J by 3 bases, with 20 bases between the two germline ends. Germline CDR1 is LNHDA and CDR2 is SQIVND (reference sequence). The CDR3 spans 16 residues. The CDR3: CASVWDSGIVNQPQHF. CDR3 bases: TGTGCCAGTGTCTGGGATTCGGGAATAGTCAATCAGCCCCAGCATTTT.

This rearrangement joins TRBV9 to TRBJ1-1; TRBD1 is a possible D gene (5 bases). The CDR3 loop spans 16 amino acids. The germline gives CDR1 SGDLS, CDR2 YYNGEE. Trimming removed 3 bases from V and 5 bases from J, with 20 bases in between. CDR3 in amino acids: CASSAQKGAPETEAFF. The CDR3 nucleotides are TGTGCCAGCAGCGCCCAAAAAGGGGCCCCGGAGACTGAAGCTTTCTTT.

The chain combines TRBV6-2 or TRBV6-3 with TRBJ2-1, with D tentatively TRBD1 (5 bases). The V end lost 0 bases, the J end lost 3 bases, and 24 bases lay between the germline ends. Germline-derived CDR1 and CDR2 are MNHEY and SVGEGT. The CDR3 has 20 amino acids. The CDR3 DNA sequence: TGTGCCAGCAGTTACTCGAACTTCAACTACAGGCGGAGAGGCTACAATGAGCAGTTCTTC. It encodes CASSYSNFNYRRRGYNEQFF.

This chain links TRBV18 with TRBJ1-1; weak D call: TRBD1 (5 bases). Germline CDR1 KGHSH, CDR2 LQKENI. Deletions cut 1 base from V and 6 bases from J, with 12 bases between. The CDR3 spans 14 residues. The CDR3 DNA reads as TGTGCCAGCTCACCACAGGGGTTGGCGGCTGAAGCTTTCTTT. Translated, it gives CASSPQGLAAEAFF.

The V gene is TRBV7-9, the J gene TRBJ2-1; TRBD2 matches at 7 bases. V was clipped by 5 bases and J by 4 bases; unmatched bases: 8. The CDR3 covers 15 residues. Per the germline V gene, CDR1 is SEHNR and CDR2 is FQNEAQ (reference sequence). The CDR3: CASSPLGRAYNEQFF. The CDR3 DNA sequence: TGTGCCAGCAGCCCTCTGGGGAGGGCTTACAATGAGCAGTTCTTC.

This chain uses TRBV29-1 with TRBJ1-2; unclear D gene. V lost 1 base and J lost 8, with 8 bases in between. This CDR3 is built from 11 residues. Germline V lookup: CDR1 SQVTM, CDR2 ANQGSEA. The CDR3 sequence is CSVEAEGGYTF. The CDR3 bases are TGCAGCGTTGAAGCAGAGGGAGGCTACACCTTC.

This chain joins TRBV19 and TRBJ2-7; maybe TRBD2 (6 bases). This CDR3 region has 15 residues. Per germline, CDR1 LNHDA and CDR2 SQIVND (reference sequence). Deletions cut 1 base from V and 6 bases from J, with 16 bases between. DNA of the CDR3: TGTGCCAGTAGTATAGTTGAGGCGCGGGGCGGCGAGCAGTACTTC. Its translation is CASSIVEARGGEQYF.

The chain carries TRBV4-3 and TRBJ2-5, with TRBD2 as a possible D gene (7 bases). Germline CDR1 LGHNA, CDR2 YSLEER. CDR3 length equals 16 residues. Trimming cost V 2 bases and J 5 bases, with 18 bases left between them. CDR3 nucleotide sequence: TGCGCCAGCAGCCAACAAGCGGGATGGGGGGGCGAGACCCAGTACTTC. This gives the protein CASSQQAGWGGETQYF.

This chain joins TRBV27 and TRBJ2-3; D is undetermined. There are 15 residues in the CDR3. The V end lost 2 bases, the J end lost 3 bases, and 12 bases lay between the germline ends. Germline loops: CDR1 MNHEY, CDR2 SMNVEV (reference sequence). The CDR3 spells CASSLVQIRTDTQYF. CDR3 bases: TGTGCCAGCAGTTTAGTCCAGATAAGAACAGATACGCAGTATTTT.

The chain carries TRBV29-1 and TRBJ1-2; perhaps TRBD1 as D (5 bases). Trimming pared 6 bases from V and 5 bases from J, leaving 10 bases between. The CDR3 runs to 11 residues. Germline V gives CDR1 SQVTM, CDR2 ANQGSEA. For the CDR3, the DNA is TGCAGCGTCACAGACAGTTATGGCTACACCTTC. Protein product: CSVTDSYGYTF.

Written as DNA, the CDR3 is TGTGCCAGCAGCCCGGGGCTCACGGGGACTGACGCGCGGGTC. It is translated as CASSPGLTGTDARV. This chain connects TRBV7-9 to TRBJ2-7, with a tentative D call TRBD2 (6 bases). The CDR3 covers 14 residues. Germline CDR1 SEHNR, CDR2 FQNEAQ (reference sequence).

The V and J genes are TRBV7-9 and TRBJ2-5; D remains unclear. Germline-derived CDR1 and CDR2 are SEHNR and FQNEAQ (reference sequence). The CDR3 contains 14 residues. Trimming took off 0 bases at V and 5 bases at J, with 10 bases between the two ends. CDR3 in amino acids: CASSLALGGETQYF. For the CDR3, the DNA is TGTGCCAGCAGCTTAGCGCTAGGTGGTGAGACCCAGTACTTC.

The V and J genes are TRBV30 and TRBJ1-5, with D tentatively TRBD1 (6 bases). CDR3 length equals 13 residues. V was shortened by 3 bases and J by 5 bases, with 11 bases between the two germline ends. CDR1 and CDR2 from the germline V gene are GTSNPN and SVGIG (reference sequence). CDR3 sequence: CAWSATGDQPQHF. CDR3 coding DNA: TGTGCCTGGAGCGCGACAGGAGATCAGCCCCAGCATTTT.